The 9 T cell receptor beta chains listed next were all sequenced from one sample in a study of blood T cell repertoires in COVID-19. Data came from immunoSEQ multiplex PCR; TCRdb stores just in-frame clones and leaves some out. This sample yields more than 150,000 clones, of which 84% are seen a single time; around 7% belongs to the top ten. Sequencing was performed on peripheral blood. The receptor source for this set is a human donor in a cohort sampled during active COVID-19.

The chain couples TRBV12-3 or TRBV12-4 to TRBJ2-7, with a tentative D call TRBD1 (6 bases). V lost 2 bases and J lost 5, with 7 bases in between. The CDR3 runs to 12 residues. CDR3 in amino acids: CASSLQGNEQYF. The CDR3 DNA is TGTGCCAGCAGTTTACAGGGGAACGAGCAGTACTTC.

The chain employs TRBV3-1 (or the pseudogene TRBV3-2) and TRBJ2-7; TRBD1 aligns across 7 bases. The CDR3 contains 16 residues. Trimming at V came to 4 bases and at J to 0 bases, leaving 9 bases not matched to a gene. From germline, CDR1 is LGHDT and CDR2 YNNKEL (reference sequence). CDR3 in DNA: TGTGCCAGCAGCCCCCGGACAGGCGAGAGCTCCTACGAGCAGTACTTC. It translates to CASSPRTGESSYEQYF.

The chain is built from TRBV27 and TRBJ1-1, with TRBD1 identical over 8 bases. J lost 4 bases, V lost 4 bases, and 5 bases had no gene match. CDR1 and CDR2 (germline): MNHEY, SMNVEV (reference sequence). This CDR3 is 14 amino acids long. CDR3 region: CASSSVTGGTEAFF. The CDR3 DNA is TGTGCCAGCAGTTCCGTTACAGGGGGCACTGAAGCTTTCTTT.

This chain links TRBV11-2 with TRBJ2-3, with TRBD1 matching over 7 bases. The trim removed 3 bases at V and 0 bases at J, leaving 3 bases unmatched. The CDR3 consists of 15 residues. Germline CDR1 is SGHAT and CDR2 is FQNNGV. The chain's CDR3 is CASSFGTVSTDTQYF. Here the CDR3 DNA reads TGTGCCAGCAGCTTTGGGACAGTGAGCACAGATACGCAGTATTTT.

The chain combines TRBV2 with TRBJ2-7; the D gene is possibly TRBD2 (6 bases). Per the germline V gene, CDR1 is SNHLY and CDR2 is FYNNEI. V dropped 4 bases and J dropped 6 bases, with 13 bases sitting between them. This CDR3 has 13 residues. CDR3 sequence reads: CASSVGGAGEQYF. CDR3 DNA sequence: TGTGCCAGCAGTGTCGGAGGGGCTGGCGAGCAGTACTTC.

J is TRBJ2-7 and V is TRBV2; 7 bases line up with TRBD1. J was trimmed by 1 base and V by 7 bases; bases with no gene match: 7. The CDR3 sequence is 14 residues long. Germline V lookup: CDR1 SNHLY, CDR2 FYNNEI. For the CDR3, the DNA is TGTGCCAGCAAAGCGGACAGGCGGTCCTACGAGCAGTACTTC. Translated, it gives CASKADRRSYEQYF.

The chain links TRBV11-2 to TRBJ2-1, with D possibly matching TRBD1 (6 bases). The V gene lost 5 bases and the J gene lost 5 bases, with 16 bases spanning the gap. This CDR3 is 15 amino acids long. The germline CDR1 and CDR2 sequences are SGHAT and FQNNGV. Here the CDR3 reads CASSPRPKGDNEQFF. The DNA for the CDR3 is TGTGCCAGCAGCCCGAGGCCGAAGGGGGACAATGAGCAGTTCTTC. Supplemented by reference TRBV11-2 and TRBJ2-1, the full variable domain reads EAGVAQSPRYKIIEKRQSVAFWCNPISGHATLYWYQQILGQGPKLLIQFQNNGVVDDSQLPKDRFSAERLKGVDSTLKIQPAKLEDSAVYLCASSPRPKGDNEQFFGPGTRLTVL.

The chain employs TRBV13 and TRBJ1-1; TRBD1 is a possible D gene (6 bases). The CDR3 runs to 13 residues. CDR1 is PRHDT and CDR2 is FYEKMQ in the germline V gene (reference sequence). V was shortened by 2 bases and J by 5 bases, with 9 bases between the two germline ends. CDR3 sequence: CASSLTGNTEAFF. DNA of the CDR3: TGTGCCAGCAGCTTAACAGGGAATACTGAAGCTTTCTTT.

This clone was recorded only once. This chain uses TRBV7-2 with TRBJ1-2; the D is unclear. The CDR3 has 13 amino acids. Germline V gene sequence: CDR1 SGHTA, CDR2 FQGNSA. V was trimmed by 3 bases and J by 2 bases, leaving 7 bases between them. In DNA form, the CDR3 reads TGTGCCAGCAGCTTGCGGGTAAACTATGGCTACACCTTC. It translates to CASSLRVNYGYTF.